This is a list of T cell receptor beta chains from one sample in a study of shared clonotypes between healthy human individuals. Sequencing used immunoSEQ multiplex PCR; TCRdb keeps in-frame clones, though not all of them. The data contain more than 1 million clones, around 82% of them seen just once; the ten biggest clones take up 0.4% to 0.55%. The sequenced sample consisted of memory CD4+ T cells from PBMCs. Source of these receptors: a man aged 18 to 30 in good health. Some clones in this sample may be carry-over from other donors' samples. CDR3s include the opening cysteine and the closing phenylalanine or tryptophan. A D gene is named only where the DNA matches it firmly. Clone size is not always given. Where it is, it says once, few, many or a class for expanded clones.

abundance	d_gene	j_gene	v_gene	CDR3aa	CDR3nt
NA	TRBD2	TRBJ2-7	TRBV6-6	CASSPRGLEVGEQYF	TGTGCCAGCAGTCCCCGGGGACTAGAGGTGGGTGAGCAGTACTTC
NA	NA	TRBJ1-5	TRBV5-1	CASSLRGSNQPQHF	TGCGCCAGCAGCTTGAGAGGGAGCAATCAGCCCCAGCATTTT
NA	NA	TRBJ1-4	TRBV5-6	CASSLVRGAGEKLFF	TGTGCCAGCAGCTTGGTCCGGGGGGCTGGGGAAAAACTGTTTTTT
few	TRBD2	TRBJ2-4	TRBV4-1	CASSQGLAGGLAKNIQYF	TGCGCCAGCAGCCAGGGACTAGCGGGGGGCTTAGCCAAAAACATTCAGTACTTC
NA	NA	TRBJ1-1	TRBV5-1	CASSPAGGEHTEAFF	TGCGCCAGCAGTCCGGCCGGGGGGGAGCACACTGAAGCTTTCTTT
NA	NA	TRBJ2-7	TRBV29-1	CSGSREDEQYF	TGCAGCGGTTCGCGTGAGGACGAGCAGTACTTC
NA	TRBD2	TRBJ2-7	TRBV4-1	CASSQVFRLAGGYEQYF	TGCGCCAGCAGCCAAGTCTTTCGACTAGCGGGAGGGTACGAGCAGTACTTC
NA	NA	TRBJ2-5	TRBV30	CAWSVGGGGETQYF	TGTGCCTGGAGTGTAGGGGGAGGGGGAGAGACCCAGTACTTC
NA	NA	TRBJ2-6	TRBV5-1	CASSVRGPDSGANVLTF	TGCGCCAGCAGCGTCCGTGGGCCCGACTCTGGGGCCAACGTCCTGACTTTC
NA	TRBD1	TRBJ1-2	TRBV28	CASSLWPGQGIHGYTF	TGTGCCAGCAGTTTATGGCCGGGACAGGGGATACATGGCTACACCTTC
many	NA	TRBJ1-3	TRBV5-1	CASSLGVRETGNTIYF	TGCGCCAGCAGCTTGGGGGTCAGGGAGACTGGAAACACCATATATTTT
NA	NA	TRBJ2-7	TRBV20-1	CSARDFYEQYF	TGCAGTGCTCGGGACTTCTACGAGCAGTACTTC
NA	NA	TRBJ2-2	TRBV9	CASSRGGANTGELFF	TGTGCCAGCAGCCGAGGGGGGGCGAACACCGGGGAGCTGTTTTTT
NA	TRBD1	TRBJ2-2	TRBV5-1	CASSPTTGVVGELFF	TGCGCCAGCAGCCCAACGACAGGGGTAGTCGGGGAGCTGTTTTTT
NA	TRBD1	TRBJ1-1	TRBV27	CASSLGTDTEAFF	TGTGCCAGCAGTTTAGGGACAGACACTGAAGCTTTCTTT
NA	NA	TRBJ1-1	TRBV11-2	CASSFAGFIRTEAFF	TGTGCCAGCAGCTTCGCAGGGTTTATCAGGACTGAAGCTTTCTTT
NA	TRBD1	TRBJ1-4	TRBV6-5	CASSPQDRNEKLFF	TGTGCCAGCAGTCCCCAGGACAGGAATGAAAAACTGTTTTTT
few	NA	TRBJ1-1	TRBV9	CASSVEPSLNTEAFF	TGTGCCAGCAGCGTAGAACCGAGCTTAAACACTGAAGCTTTCTTT
NA	NA	TRBJ1-1	TRBV4-3	CASSRGNTEAFF	TGCGCCAGCAGCCGGGGAAACACTGAAGCTTTCTTT
few	NA	TRBJ1-3	TRBV10-3	CAISEQNQGGNTIYF	TGTGCCATCAGTGAACAGAATCAGGGTGGAAACACCATATATTTT
few	TRBD1	TRBJ2-3	TRBV7-3	CASDKGQHTDTQYF	TGTGCCAGCGATAAGGGACAGCACACAGATACGCAGTATTTT
NA	TRBD1	TRBJ1-1	TRBV5-1	CASSDREAEAFF	TGCGCCAGCAGCGACAGGGAGGCTGAAGCTTTCTTT
NA	NA	TRBJ2-3	TRBV5-6	CASSLDPGTDTQYF	TGTGCCAGCAGCTTGGATCCGGGTACAGATACGCAGTATTTT
NA	TRBD2	TRBJ2-1	TRBV11-3	CASSLVGASGPDNEQFF	TGTGCCAGCAGCTTAGTTGGGGCTAGCGGTCCCGACAATGAGCAGTTCTTC
NA	NA	TRBJ2-3	TRBV5-1	CASSPTLDTQYF	TGCGCCAGCAGCCCGACTTTGGATACGCAGTATTTT
NA	NA	TRBJ2-6	TRBV6-5	CATRISGANVLTF	TGTGCCACCAGGATCTCTGGGGCCAACGTCCTGACTTTC
few	NA	TRBJ1-3	TRBV30	CAWSVIGNTIYF	TGTGCCTGGAGTGTAATTGGAAACACCATATATTTT
NA	TRBD1	TRBJ2-7	TRBV11-2	CASKGQEAYEQYF	TGTGCCAGCAAAGGACAGGAAGCCTACGAGCAGTACTTC
NA	NA	TRBJ2-2	TRBV29-1	CSASLRGLRGELFF	TGCAGCGCTTCCCTCCGGGGGCTTCGCGGGGAGCTGTTTTTT
few	NA	TRBJ1-1	TRBV9	CASSLVEADTEAFF	TGTGCCAGCAGCCTAGTGGAGGCGGACACTGAAGCTTTCTTT
NA	NA	TRBJ2-5	TRBV6-5	CASSYDPRVTQYF	TGTGCCAGCAGTTACGACCCCAGGGTGACCCAGTACTTC
NA	NA	TRBJ2-3	TRBV27	CASNGGTLHTDTQYF	TGTGCCAGCAACGGTGGGACGTTACACACAGATACGCAGTATTTT
NA	NA	TRBJ2-2	TRBV11-3	CASSLAWPGELFF	TGTGCCAGCAGCTTAGCATGGCCCGGGGAGCTGTTTTTT
many	TRBD2	TRBJ2-7	TRBV6-1	CASKILAEYEQYF	TGTGCCAGCAAAATACTAGCGGAATACGAGCAGTACTTC
NA	NA	TRBJ2-7	TRBV11-2	CASSLVGGVGYEQYF	TGTGCCAGCAGCTTAGTGGGGGGAGTAGGCTACGAGCAGTACTTC
few	NA	TRBJ2-1	TRBV20-1	CSATTSREQFF	TGCAGTGCAACAACTAGCCGTGAGCAGTTCTTC
NA	NA	TRBJ1-5	TRBV7-2	CASSLAGDQPQHF	TGTGCCAGCAGCTTGGCGGGTGATCAGCCCCAGCATTTT
NA	NA	TRBJ1-3	TRBV2	CASLEGSVDSGNTIYF	TGTGCCAGCCTAGAGGGTTCGGTCGACTCTGGAAACACCATATATTTT
NA	TRBD2	TRBJ2-3	TRBV2	CASSAGLAGTDTQYF	TGTGCCAGCAGTGCAGGACTAGCGGGCACAGATACGCAGTATTTT
NA	NA	TRBJ2-7	TRBV7-8	CASSLATGWIHEQYF	TGTGCCAGCAGCTTAGCAACAGGGTGGATCCACGAGCAGTACTTC
once	NA	TRBJ2-1	TRBV27	CASSLRGGLDHNEQFF	TGTGCCAGCAGTTTACGAGGGGGGCTCGACCACAATGAGCAGTTCTTC
NA	NA	TRBJ1-1	TRBV7-8	CASSLQALNTEAFF	TGTGCCAGCAGTCTACAGGCTTTGAACACTGAAGCTTTCTTT
NA	NA	TRBJ1-2	TRBV6-6	CASRSRDGYTF	TGTGCCAGCAGATCCCGGGATGGCTACACCTTC
NA	NA	TRBJ2-2	TRBV9	CASSVRPDPNTGELFF	TGTGCCAGCAGCGTAAGGCCAGACCCAAACACCGGGGAGCTGTTTTTT
NA	NA	TRBJ1-2	TRBV5-1	CASSLAQLGTSYGYTF	TGCGCCAGCAGCTTGGCCCAACTAGGGACTTCCTATGGCTACACCTTC
NA	NA	TRBJ1-5	TRBV11-2	CASSQAGLGSNQPQHF	TGTGCCAGCAGCCAGGCCGGCCTAGGCAGCAATCAGCCCCAGCATTTT
NA	TRBD2	TRBJ2-3	TRBV11-2	CASSQTGGRFRQYF	TGTGCCAGCAGCCAAACGGGGGGGCGCTTCAGGCAGTATTTT
NA	NA	TRBJ1-3	TRBV6-1	CASMETGNTIYF	TGTGCCAGCATGGAGACTGGAAACACCATATATTTT
NA	NA	TRBJ1-2	TRBV6-5	CASSRDGQGDGYTF	TGTGCCAGCAGCCGGGATGGGCAGGGTGATGGCTACACCTTC
NA	NA	TRBJ2-1	TRBV5-4	CASREGLSYNEQFF	TGTGCCAGCAGGGAGGGGTTGTCCTACAATGAGCAGTTCTTC
NA	NA	TRBJ1-2	TRBV28	CASKLGNYGYTF	TGTGCCAGCAAGCTTGGAAACTATGGCTACACCTTC
NA	NA	TRBJ2-5	TRBV7-6	CASSSKREETQYF	TGTGCCAGCAGCTCAAAGCGAGAAGAGACCCAGTACTTC
NA	TRBD2	TRBJ2-1	TRBV29-1	CSVPGTSGGAYNEQFF	TGCAGCGTACCCGGGACTAGCGGGGGGGCCTACAATGAGCAGTTCTTC